This T cell receptor (beta chain) was identified in a study of pediatric ulcerative colitis. Overall study findings and caveats: Acute severe colitis showed lower rectal diversity from clonal expansions.

The assay was run at survey level. Sequenced by immunoSEQ multiplex PCR; TCRdb stores in-frame clones only, minus some. The sample shows under 70,000 clones, more than 75% of them seen only once. About this clone itself: Its antigen is currently unknown.

From germline, CDR1 is ENHRY and CDR2 SYGVKD. The CDR3 spans 15 residues. Unmatched junction bases numbered 5, after V lost 4 bases and J lost 4 bases. The chain couples TRBV10-3 to TRBJ2-4; 9 bases are shared with TRBD1. Sample: blood. This clonotype was sampled from a boy aged 10-17 years who was a control in a study of pediatric ulcerative colitis. The CDR3 coding sequence is TGTGCCATCAGTGTAAGGGACAGGGAAAAAAACATTCAGTACTTC. This sequence encodes CAISVRDREKNIQYF.